The next 5 T cell receptor beta chains were all read from a single sample in a study of PD-1 blockade in classical Hodgkin lymphoma. Described time point: cycle 4 day 1 (C4D1), after 6 weeks of nivolumab. Brentuximab vedotin exposure varied among the patients, all of whom had relapsed after autologous stem cell transplantation. Sequencing was performed with immunoSEQ multiplex PCR; in TCRdb, only in-frame clones are kept and a portion is missing. The sample holds 46,000 or so clones, approximately 78% seen once. This specimen was peripheral blood mononuclear cells (PBMCs), taken before the fourth cycle of nivolumab. Source of these receptors: a human donor with classical Hodgkin lymphoma.

The chain couples TRBV19 to TRBJ2-3; 8 nucleotides agree with TRBD2. CDR1 is LNHDA and CDR2 is SQIVND in the germline V gene (reference sequence). J was trimmed by 5 bases and V by 9 bases; bases with no gene match: 7. The CDR3 has 13 amino acids. CDR3 nucleotide sequence: TGTGCCAGCCCCTGGCGGGGGGAAGATACGCAGTATTTT. It specifies CASPWRGEDTQYF.

The chain recombines TRBV9 with TRBJ2-1; 10 nucleotides align to TRBD2. The length of the CDR3 is 15 residues. Germline V gives CDR1 SGDLS, CDR2 YYNGEE. The junction had 5 bases not matched to a gene; V was cut back by 4 bases and J by 4 bases. The CDR3: CASSLLAGGYNEQFF. In nucleotides, the CDR3 is TGTGCCAGCAGCCTCTTAGCGGGGGGTTACAATGAGCAGTTCTTC.

The chain combines TRBV7-9 with TRBJ2-3; D ambiguous. The length of the CDR3 is 14 residues. The V gene's germline CDR1 is SEHNR and CDR2 FQNEAQ (reference sequence). Trimming left V 2 bases short and J 2 bases short, with 8 bases between. CDR3 in amino acids: CASSLFQDTDTQYF. The DNA for the CDR3 is TGTGCCAGCAGCTTATTTCAGGACACAGATACGCAGTATTTT.

The chain links TRBV7-9 to TRBJ2-1; 7 bases are shared with TRBD1. Germline assignment: CDR1 SEHNR and CDR2 FQNEAQ (reference sequence). The CDR3 sequence is 14 residues long. V shed 5 bases, J shed 9 bases, and the junction held 10 bases outside the gene matches. The CDR3 loop is CASSISSQGSEQFF. The CDR3 nucleotides are TGTGCCAGCAGCATATCCTCACAGGGGTCTGAGCAGTTCTTC.

The rearrangement uses TRBV5-4 and TRBJ2-3; D unresolved. Trimming stripped 4 bases from V and 12 bases from J, with 18 bases between. The CDR3 length is 13 residues. Germline CDR1 SGHNT, CDR2 YYREEE (reference sequence). CDR3 loop: CASSLDPEPPQYF. CDR3 bases: TGTGCCAGCAGCCTAGATCCGGAGCCGCCACAGTATTTT.